One sample yielded the 26 T cell receptor beta chains listed below, sequenced in a study of blood T cell repertoires in COVID-19. Clones were read by immunoSEQ multiplex PCR, and TCRdb kept only the in-frame ones, dropping some. The sample yields around 25,000 clones, 88% seen once. Sample: peripheral blood. These receptors were obtained from a woman in her forties or fifties with active COVID-19.

Written as DNA, the CDR3 is TGTGCCAGCAGCCCCACAGGTCTCAAACCCAACAATGAGCAGTTCTTC. The encoded protein is CASSPTGLKPNNEQFF. The gene calls are TRBV3-1 (or the pseudogene TRBV3-2) and TRBJ2-1; a possible D gene is TRBD1 (5 bases). The V end was cut by 4 bases, the J end by 5 bases, with 18 bases between. This CDR3 is built from 16 residues. The V gene's germline CDR1 is LGHDT and CDR2 YNNKEL (reference sequence).

CDR3 protein: CASRTTGGRNQPQHF. The DNA for the CDR3 is TGTGCCAGCAGAACCACAGGGGGACGCAATCAGCCCCAGCATTTT. This chain joins TRBV28 and TRBJ1-5; TRBD1 aligns across 8 bases. The CDR3 has 15 residues. In germline, CDR1 is MDHEN, CDR2 SYDVKM. V was pared by 6 bases and J by 2 bases, with 6 bases of the junction left unmatched.

This chain links TRBV9 with TRBJ2-5, with 7 bases identical to TRBD1. This CDR3 contains 14 residues. CDR1 and CDR2 (germline): SGDLS, YYNGEE. Unmatched junction bases numbered 3, after V lost 0 bases and J lost 4 bases. Here the CDR3 DNA reads TGTGCCAGCAGCGTAGACAGGGGTCGAGAGACCCAGTACTTC. Its protein is CASSVDRGRETQYF.

The chain recombines TRBV19 with TRBJ1-1; 7 bases fit TRBD1. V shed 3 bases, J shed 1 base, and the junction held 2 bases outside the gene matches. Germline V gene data show CDR1 as LNHDA and CDR2 as SQIVND (reference sequence). The CDR3 spans 14 residues. The CDR3 loop is CASSIDRENTEAFF. CDR3 coding DNA: TGTGCCAGTAGTATCGACAGGGAGAACACTGAAGCTTTCTTT.

The J gene is TRBJ1-1, the V gene TRBV5-1, with TRBD1 as a possible D gene (5 bases). The CDR3 is made up of 14 amino acids. Germline V lookup: CDR1 SGHRS, CDR2 YFSETQ. V dropped 2 bases and J dropped 5 bases, with 13 bases sitting between them. Here the CDR3 reads CASSFQGAGTEAFF. In nucleotides, the CDR3 is TGCGCCAGCAGCTTCCAAGGGGCAGGGACTGAAGCTTTCTTT.

The chain joins TRBV7-2 to TRBJ1-5; 8 nucleotides match TRBD1. V lost 4 bases to trimming and J lost 6 bases; unmatched junction nucleotides: 5. Germline V gene sequence: CDR1 SGHTA, CDR2 FQGNSA. This CDR3 spans 14 amino acids. For the CDR3, the DNA is TGTGCCAGCAGCTCAGGGGGCGCGGTTCAGCCCCAGCATTTT. It yields the protein CASSSGGAVQPQHF.

J is TRBJ2-3 and V is TRBV6-5; tentatively, D is TRBD1 (6 bases). V lost 7 bases, J lost 6 bases, and 11 bases lay in between. Germline-derived CDR1 and CDR2 are MNHEY and SVGAGI. The CDR3 contains 12 residues. The DNA of the CDR3 is TGTGCCAGCACTGGGCAGGGGGATACGCAGTATTTT. Translation gives CASTGQGDTQYF.

V gene TRBV2 combines with J gene TRBJ1-4, with D perhaps matching TRBD1 (6 bases). Germline lookup yields CDR1 SNHLY and CDR2 FYNNEI. The CDR3 consists of 15 residues. The V end lost 2 bases, the J end lost 8 bases, and 15 bases lay between the germline ends. CDR3 nucleotide sequence: TGTGCCAGCAGTGAACCACAGGGATACGGAGAAAAACTGTTTTTT. It specifies CASSEPQGYGEKLFF.

V is TRBV9 and J is TRBJ2-3; perhaps TRBD1 as D (6 bases). Per the germline V gene, CDR1 is SGDLS and CDR2 is YYNGEE. The length of the CDR3 is 16 residues. Trimming left V 3 bases short and J 10 bases short, with 24 bases between. CDR3 DNA sequence: TGTGCCAGCAGCGCAATTACTGGACAGAGGCAAGAGGCGCAGTATTTT. Amino acid sequence: CASSAITGQRQEAQYF.

V usage is TRBV14 and J usage is TRBJ2-7; tentative D call: TRBD2 (5 bases). The V gene lost 1 base and the J gene lost 5 bases, with 18 bases spanning the gap. The CDR3 extends over 16 amino acids. Germline-derived CDR1 and CDR2 are SGHDN and FVKESK. The CDR3 region has the DNA TGTGCCAGCAGCCAAGTTTTTGCGACTATTGTCGACGAGCAGTACTTC. Residues: CASSQVFATIVDEQYF. Full variable domain (missing parts from reference TRBV14 and TRBJ2-7): EAGVTQFPSHSVIEKGQTVTLRCDPISGHDNLYWYRRVMGKEIKFLLHFVKESKQDESGMPNNRFLAERTGGTYSTLKVQPAELEDSGVYFCASSQVFATIVDEQYFGPGTRLTVT.

The V call is TRBV7-9, the J call TRBJ2-5; D remains unclear. CDR3 length: 13 residues. The V end lost 10 bases, the J end lost 4 bases, and 16 bases lay between the germline ends. In germline, CDR1 is SEHNR, CDR2 FQNEAQ (reference sequence). The CDR3 loop is CAITLDRRETQYF. CDR3 sequence (DNA): TGTGCCATTACTCTAGACCGAAGAGAGACCCAGTACTTC. The full variable domain, with the rest looked up from reference TRBV7-9 and TRBJ2-5, is DTGVSQNPRHKITKRGQNVTFRCDPISEHNRLYWYRQTLGQGPEFLTYFQNEAQLEKSRLLSDRFSAERPKGSFSTLEIQRTEQGDSAMYLCAITLDRRETQYFGPGTRLLVL.

This clone was found once. The rearrangement uses TRBV6-5 and TRBJ2-1; D not resolved. CDR3 length: 15 amino acids. Germline CDR1 is MNHEY and CDR2 is SVGAGI. With 8 bases removed from V and 6 bases from J, the gap between germline ends came to 20 bases. In nucleotides, the CDR3 is TGTGCCAGCGATCCCGGCCTAGAGATCGGCAATGAGCAGTTCTTC. Its translation: CASDPGLEIGNEQFF.

This chain connects TRBV7-9 to TRBJ2-7; 7 positions match TRBD2. Unmatched junction bases numbered 4, after V lost 3 bases and J lost 2 bases. Germline V gene lookup returns CDR1 SEHNR and CDR2 FQNEAQ (reference sequence). The CDR3 contains 14 residues. CDR3 DNA: TGTGCCAGCAGCTTTGCGGGAGCAGCCTACGAGCAGTACTTC. Translating gives CASSFAGAAYEQYF.

The chain recombines TRBV30 with TRBJ2-7; D is perhaps TRBD1 (5 bases). Per the germline V gene, CDR1 is GTSNPN and CDR2 is SVGIG (reference sequence). Trimming shortened V by 4 bases and J by 5 bases, and 18 bases separated the two germline ends. The CDR3 loop spans 14 amino acids. CDR3 residues: CAWTFRRGLHEQYF. CDR3 in DNA: TGTGCCTGGACGTTTCGTAGGGGATTACACGAGCAGTACTTC. Full variable domain (outside the CDR3, taken from reference TRBV30 and TRBJ2-7): SQTIHQWPATLVQPVGSPLSLECTVEGTSNPNLYWYRQAAGRGLQLLFYSVGIGQISSEVPQNLSASRPQDRQFILSSKKLLLSDSGFYLCAWTFRRGLHEQYFGPGTRLTVT.

The V gene is TRBV7-3, the J gene TRBJ2-2, with 9 bases lining up with TRBD2. Germline trimming cut 2 bases from V and 0 bases from J; bases unmatched to any gene: 13. CDR1 is SGHTA and CDR2 is FQGTGA in the germline V gene. The CDR3 sequence is 20 residues long. Written as DNA, the CDR3 is TGTGCCAGCAGCTTAGAGCTGAAGTGGAGACTAGCGGCGAACACCGGGGAGCTGTTTTTT. It yields the protein CASSLELKWRLAANTGELFF.

This chain uses TRBV20-1 with TRBJ1-1; possible D gene TRBD1, 6 bases. The V end was cut by 3 bases, the J end by 1 base, with 15 bases between. The CDR3 length is 15 residues. Germline CDR1 and CDR2: DFQATT and SNEGSKA (reference sequence). The CDR3: CSASVPIGGNTEAFF. CDR3 DNA: TGCAGTGCTAGTGTCCCCATAGGGGGGAACACTGAAGCTTTCTTT.

The rearrangement uses TRBV13 and TRBJ2-1, with D perhaps matching TRBD1 (5 bases). This CDR3 region has 16 residues. V was pared by 5 bases and J by 0 bases, with 14 bases between. Germline V lookup: CDR1 PRHDT, CDR2 FYEKMQ (reference sequence). The CDR3 coding sequence is TGTGCCAGCAGCCCCAGGGCCCAGAGCTCCTACAATGAGCAGTTCTTC. Translated, it gives CASSPRAQSSYNEQFF.

This chain connects TRBV7-2 to TRBJ2-2; possible D gene TRBD2, 5 bases. The CDR3 totals 15 residues. Germline V gene lookup returns CDR1 SGHTA and CDR2 FQGNSA. Trimming cost V 2 bases and J 2 bases, with 9 bases left between them. This CDR3 is CASSLPRTNTGELFF. In DNA form, the CDR3 reads TGTGCCAGCAGCTTACCCAGGACTAACACCGGGGAGCTGTTTTTT.

J is TRBJ1-1 and V is TRBV28; D not certain. The V gene's germline CDR1 is MDHEN and CDR2 SYDVKM. V lost 3 bases and J lost 1, with 12 bases in between. This CDR3 has 15 amino acids. CDR3: CASSFGTTPNTEAFF. CDR3 in DNA: TGTGCCAGCAGTTTTGGTACCACTCCGAACACTGAAGCTTTCTTT.

The J gene is TRBJ2-1, the V gene TRBV3-1 (or the pseudogene TRBV3-2); perhaps TRBD2 as D (6 bases). The CDR3 covers 14 residues. From germline, CDR1 is LGHDT and CDR2 YNNKEL (reference sequence). The V end lost 6 bases, the J end lost 7 bases, and 16 bases lay between the germline ends. The CDR3 nucleotides are TGTGCCAGCAGTCTGAGGGGACTTGCTAATGAGCAGTTCTTC. It yields the protein CASSLRGLANEQFF.

This clone is a singleton in its sample. The chain uses TRBV28 and TRBJ2-7; D may be TRBD2 (6 bases). Germline V gene sequence: CDR1 MDHEN, CDR2 SYDVKM. This CDR3 contains 14 residues. Deletions cut 5 bases from V and 6 bases from J, with 17 bases between. CDR3 sequence: CASSLGTRGSEQYF. The CDR3 bases are TGTGCCAGCAGTCTAGGGACTCGGGGGTCCGAGCAGTACTTC.

The V call is TRBV18, the J call TRBJ2-7; D gene unclear. This CDR3 is 13 amino acids long. In germline, CDR1 is KGHSH, CDR2 LQKENI. V gave up 1 base and J gave up 3 bases, with 7 bases separating them. The CDR3 region is CASSPRQLYEQYF. The CDR3 nucleotides are TGTGCCAGCTCACCACGACAACTCTACGAGCAGTACTTC.

V and J are TRBV2 and TRBJ2-1; 8 bases agree with TRBD2. The CDR3 runs to 16 residues. Trimming cost V 7 bases and J 0 bases; bases outside gene matches: 8. Germline V gives CDR1 SNHLY, CDR2 FYNNEI. The CDR3 protein is CASNGRGGSSYNEQFF. The CDR3, as DNA: TGTGCCAGCAACGGGAGGGGCGGGAGCTCCTACAATGAGCAGTTCTTC. Filled out from reference TRBV2 and TRBJ2-1, the complete variable domain reads EPEVTQTPSHQVTQMGQEVILRCVPISNHLYFYWYRQILGQKVEFLVSFYNNEISEKSEIFDDQFSVERPDGSNFTLKIRSTKLEDSAMYFCASNGRGGSSYNEQFFGPGTRLTVL.

V usage is TRBV5-6 and J usage is TRBJ1-1; tentative D call: TRBD1 (5 bases). Germline V gene sequence: CDR1 SGHDT, CDR2 YYEEEE. The CDR3 has 15 amino acids. With 3 bases removed from V and 4 bases from J, the gap between germline ends came to 16 bases. The CDR3, as DNA: TGTGCCAGCAGCTCGGCAGGCAGGGAAGTCACTGAAGCTTTCTTT. Amino acids: CASSSAGREVTEAFF.

The chain is built from TRBV27 and TRBJ2-3; TRBD1 is a possible D gene (6 bases). Germline CDR1 is MNHEY and CDR2 is SMNVEV (reference sequence). This CDR3 region has 12 residues. Trimming took 5 bases from V and 9 from J, leaving 12 bases between them. The CDR3 DNA is TGTGCCAGCAGTCAAGGGGGTAACACGCAGTATTTT. Protein sequence: CASSQGGNTQYF.

This clone came up a few times. J is TRBJ2-1 and V is TRBV12-3 or TRBV12-4, with D perhaps matching TRBD2 (6 bases). The V end was cut by 1 base, the J end by 9 bases, with 7 bases between. The CDR3 spans 12 residues. The CDR3 nucleotides are TGTGCCAGCAGTTTAGGGGGGGTTGAGCAGTTCTTC. This gives the protein CASSLGGVEQFF.